This TCR beta chain appears in the sequencing data of a study of T-cell reconstitution after alpha-beta-depleted transplantation in children. Study results and caveats: About two months after transplant, alpha-beta T cells reportedly came from several hundred expanded graft clones. Hyperexpanded clones declined; after one year, newly produced T cells mostly supplied diversity. Surviving recipient T cells and intrathymic progenitors accounted for some patients' high TCRbeta diversity at day 60.

To note about this clonotype: Its antigen is as yet unknown.

For TCRbeta, the library was prepared with unique molecular identifiers. TCRdb itself ran the PCR reads through MiXCR, one entry per CDR3 protein. The sample holds fewer than 500,000 distinct CDR3 sequences, about 40% seen once. This CDR3 region has 12 residues. CDR1 DFQATT and CDR2 SNEGSKA come from the germline V gene (reference sequence). The ends were cut back, 5 bases at V and 12 bases at J, with 18 bases in the middle. This sample comprised PBMCs, obtained before TCRalphabeta/CD19-depleted stem cell transplant. V is TRBV20-1 and J is TRBJ2-3; D call uncertain. The receptor's source is a girl aged 2 to 9 with aplastic anemia, due to receive a stem cell transplant. The CDR3 sequence is CSAARSLGTQYF. The CDR3 coding sequence is TGCAGTGCTGCCCGGTCCCTAGGAACCCAGTATTTT.